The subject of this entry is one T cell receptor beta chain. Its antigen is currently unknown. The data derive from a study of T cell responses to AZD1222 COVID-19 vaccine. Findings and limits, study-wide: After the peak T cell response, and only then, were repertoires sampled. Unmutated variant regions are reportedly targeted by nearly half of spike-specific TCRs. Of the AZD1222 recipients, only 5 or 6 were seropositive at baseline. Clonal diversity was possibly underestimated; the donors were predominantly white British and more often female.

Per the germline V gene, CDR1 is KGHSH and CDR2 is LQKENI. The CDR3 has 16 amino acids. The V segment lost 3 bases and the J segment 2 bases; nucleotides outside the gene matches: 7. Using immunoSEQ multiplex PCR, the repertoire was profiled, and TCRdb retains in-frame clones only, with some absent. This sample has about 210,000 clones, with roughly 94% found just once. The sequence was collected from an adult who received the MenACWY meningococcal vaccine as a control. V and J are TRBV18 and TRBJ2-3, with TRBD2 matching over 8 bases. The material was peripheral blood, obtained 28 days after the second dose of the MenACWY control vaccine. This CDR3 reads CASSPDREGVTDTQYF. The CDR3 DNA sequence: TGTGCCAGCTCACCGGATCGGGAGGGGGTCACAGATACGCAGTATTTT.